This TCR beta chain is drawn from a study of T-cell memory formation after mild COVID-19. Whole-study findings and limits: Mainly in CM and EM were contracting CD4+ clones; CD8+ were in EMRA. Clones that contracted from day 15 to 85 were balanced CD4/CD8, while later expanders leaned CD4+.

TCRdb fed the 5' RACE reads into MiXCR, producing one record per CDR3 protein. The sample has 250,000 to 350,000 distinct CDR3 sequences; under 20% are singletons. CDR1 MNHEY and CDR2 SVGAGI come from the germline V gene. This CDR3 is 16 amino acids long. Trimming stripped 6 bases from V and 0 bases from J, with 15 bases between. Only a few counts were recorded for this clonotype. Antigen unknown. The material sequenced was PBMCs or a T cell subset sorted from them (not recorded which). The chain combines TRBV6-5 with TRBJ1-5, with D uncertain. The clonotype originates from a man in his late teens or twenties who had mild COVID-19 (a few samples of this study predate the infection). Cell type and time point are not known. In DNA form, the CDR3 reads TGTGCCAGCAGACCCCTTACAGAATATAGCAATCAGCCCCAGCATTTT. This encodes CASRPLTEYSNQPQHF.